This record concerns one T cell receptor (beta chain) sequence. This entry belongs to a study of blood T cell repertoires in COVID-19. The authors' processing: From reference gene primer amplification, estimates of nucleated cell counts were derived. TCRdb keeps only in-frame clones here, not all; method: immunoSEQ multiplex PCR. For V, J and clone size, that table is used; D and trimming come from the DNA. The sample yields about 84,000 clones, 70% to 80% seen once. The V end was cut by 0 bases, the J end by 3 bases, with 18 bases between. The CDR3 length is 18 residues. Per the germline V gene, CDR1 is LGHNA and CDR2 is YSLEER.

This TCR was sampled from a man aged 50-60 years with active or convalescent COVID-19. Sequencing input: peripheral blood. V is TRBV4-3 and J is TRBJ2-1; the D gene is possibly TRBD2 (5 bases). CDR3 DNA sequence: TGCGCCAGCAGCCAAGATGTGCGCGCCGGAGGCCACTACAATGAGCAGTTCTTC. It encodes CASSQDVRAGGHYNEQFF.